This TCR beta chain was obtained from a study of shared clonotypes between healthy human individuals. Overall study findings and caveats: Generation probability values for non-shared clonotypes were lower than those for clonotypes shared by all four donors.

Comments on this clone: Its antigen remains unknown.

Once extracted for a subset, genomic DNA was divided evenly among several immunoSEQ plates. In the sorted-subset replicate PCRs, 150 to 200 ng DNA, around 30,000 T cell genomes, was used. Sequenced by immunoSEQ multiplex PCR; TCRdb stores in-frame clones only, minus some. The sample lists about 2 million clones, roughly 94% occurring once. Naive CD8 cells lacked CD45RO and underwent positive selection for CCR7, leaving out terminally differentiated effector memory CD45RA+ cells. The sample consisted of naive CD8+ T cells sorted from blood. The clonotype comes from a young man in good health.

CDR3 residues: CASSDILQGATNEKLFF. CDR3 nucleotide sequence: TGTGCCAGCAGTGATATACTACAGGGTGCAACTAATGAAAAACTGTTTTTT. The gene calls are TRBV2 and TRBJ1-4; weak D call: TRBD1 (6 bases). From germline, CDR1 is SNHLY and CDR2 FYNNEI. This CDR3 region has 17 residues. Deletions cut 3 bases from V and 0 bases from J, with 14 bases between.